The 14 T cell receptor beta chains below all came from one sample that was sequenced in a study of regulatory T cells in long-lasting Graves disease. CDR3-region Arm-PCR and iRepertoire HTBI primers produced the TCR beta libraries. TCRdb fed the multiplex PCR reads into MiXCR, producing one record per CDR3 protein. The sample shows 350,000 to 500,000 distinct CDR3 sequences, roughly 15% of them seen only once. The time point here: newly diagnosed GD, antithyroid drugs for less than 3 months. Generation of the TCR library employed RNA extracted from PBMCs. These data were also filed under a second study, of T cells in Graves' hyperthyroidism and ophthalmopathy.

The source was peripheral blood mononuclear cells (PBMCs), collected at new diagnosis, from a patient treated with antithyroid drugs. Receptor source: a woman aged 50 to 60 with Graves disease.

This clonotype was counted at least ten times. The V and J genes are TRBV7-8 and TRBJ1-1, with 8 bases identical to TRBD1. After removal of 5 bases from V and 6 bases from J, the junction contained 11 bases not matched to a gene. The germline gives CDR1 SGHVS, CDR2 FQNEAQ. The CDR3 is 15 residues long. The CDR3 reads CASSRLTGEVPEAFF. CDR3 bases: TGTGCCAGCAGCCGATTGACAGGGGAGGTCCCTGAAGCTTTCTTT.

A word on this clonotype: Since no conserved phenylalanine or tryptophan closes the CDR3, a read error is the likely cause. The J gene is TRBJ2-2, the V gene TRBV7-9, with D hard to call. The CDR3 length is 14 residues. Trimming left V 2 bases short and J 6 bases short, with 10 bases between. The germline V gene encodes CDR1 SEHNR and CDR2 FQNEAQ (reference sequence). The DNA of the CDR3 is TGTGCCAGCAGCTTAACCGAGCACGCCGGGGAGCTGTTTTGT. This translates into CASSLTEHAGELFC.

The sample holds many counts of this clonotype. The chain's CDR3 is CASSYRGSTGELFF. DNA of the CDR3: TGTGCCAGCAGTTACAGGGGAAGCACCGGGGAGCTGTTTTTT. The chain uses TRBV28 and TRBJ2-2; 7 positions match TRBD1. The CDR3 is 14 amino acids. V lost 4 bases and J lost 4; bases outside the gene matches: 3. Germline CDR1 reads MDHEN; CDR2 reads SYDVKM.

J is TRBJ2-6 and V is TRBV5-1, with 7 bases fitting TRBD1. Germline CDR1 reads SGHRS; CDR2 reads YFSETQ. The V and J ends lost 0 bases and 0 bases, in that order; junction bases with no gene match: 9. The CDR3 consists of 19 residues. The CDR3 coding sequence is TGCGCCAGCAGCTTGGTCTCAGGGGGTCCTAGCTCTGGGGCCAACGTCCTGACTTTC. It translates to CASSLVSGGPSSGANVLTF.

In its sample, this clonotype was seen many times. The chain uses TRBV24-1 and TRBJ2-2; D not certain. V lost 4 bases and J 1 base, leaving 9 bases between the germline ends. CDR1 and CDR2 from the germline V gene are KGHDR and SFDVKD. The CDR3 extends over 15 amino acids. The CDR3 bases are TGTGCCACCAGTGAACTCGGACGGAACACCGGGGAGCTGTTTTTT. It translates to CATSELGRNTGELFF.

In its sample, this clonotype was seen many times. Here the CDR3 reads CASSYSPEGLNNEQFF. The DNA of the CDR3 is TGTGCCAGCAGTTACTCCCCGGAGGGCCTGAACAATGAGCAGTTCTTC. The genes are TRBV6-2 or TRBV6-3 and TRBJ2-1, with a possible D match to TRBD2 (6 bases). This CDR3 has 16 amino acids. Germline V gives CDR1 MNHEY, CDR2 SVGEGT. V was shortened by 0 bases and J by 5 bases, with 14 bases between the two germline ends.

V usage is TRBV10-2 and J usage is TRBJ2-1, with TRBD2 matching 9 bases. Losses at the gene ends were 10 bases for V and 7 bases for J; bases not matched to a gene: 8. The CDR3 length is 13 residues. Germline V CDR1 and CDR2: WSHSY, SAAADI. The CDR3 reads CATRSGRSNEQFF. The CDR3 coding sequence is TGCGCCACGCGTAGCGGGAGAAGTAATGAGCAGTTCTTC.

The table lists this clonotype with many counts. The chain recombines TRBV27 with TRBJ1-1; D unresolved. In germline, CDR1 is MNHEY, CDR2 SMNVEV (reference sequence). CDR3 size: 13 residues. V lost 5 bases to trimming and J lost 1 base, with 8 bases between them. The CDR3 DNA sequence: TGTGCCAGCAGTATTTCTGGGAACACTGAAGCTTTCTTT. It translates to CASSISGNTEAFF.

In its sample, this clonotype was seen many times. V is TRBV30 and J is TRBJ1-1, with a possible D match to TRBD1 (5 bases). This CDR3 comprises 11 residues. The V gene's germline CDR1 is GTSNPN and CDR2 SVGIG (reference sequence). The V end was cut by 1 base, the J end by 8 bases, with 8 bases between. CDR3 loop: CAWSGGWEAFF. Here the CDR3 DNA reads TGTGCCTGGAGTGGGGGGTGGGAAGCTTTCTTT. The full variable domain, its missing parts supplied by reference TRBV30 and TRBJ1-1, is SQTIHQWPATLVQPVGSPLSLECTVEGTSNPNLYWYRQAAGRGLQLLFYSVGIGQISSEVPQNLSASRPQDRQFILSSKKLLLSDSGFYLCAWSGGWEAFFGQGTRLTVV.

This clonotype came up many times. The rearrangement links TRBV24-1 to TRBJ2-5; the D is unclear. Germline V gives CDR1 KGHDR, CDR2 SFDVKD. V lost 4 bases to trimming and J lost 3 bases, with 5 bases between them. The CDR3 has 12 amino acids. This CDR3 reads CATSDLEETQYF. The CDR3 DNA is TGTGCCACCAGTGACCTAGAAGAGACCCAGTACTTC.

This clonotype has at least ten counts. The rearrangement links TRBV12-3 or TRBV12-4 to TRBJ1-3; no definite D call. Between the trimmed V and J ends, which lost 4 bases and 4 bases, there was a span of 8 bases. CDR3 length: 13 amino acids. The CDR3 sequence: CASSSGHGNTIYF. Written as DNA, the CDR3 is TGTGCCAGCAGTTCTGGTCACGGAAACACCATATATTTT.

This clonotype was recorded at least ten times. This sequence joins TRBV20-1 and TRBJ2-7; D ambiguous. Trimming left V 4 bases short and J 5 bases short, with 15 bases between. The length of the CDR3 is 13 residues. Germline V gene sequence: CDR1 DFQATT, CDR2 SNEGSKA (reference sequence). This chain's CDR3 is CSATGSVGNEQYF. DNA for the CDR3: TGCAGTGCTACCGGGTCCGTGGGGAACGAGCAGTACTTC.

This clonotype has just one count. The junction and the germline gene differ at one end; a read error may be behind it. The chain joins TRBV3-1 to TRBJ2-2; the D gene is possibly TRBD2 (5 bases). Germline values: CDR1 LGHDT, CDR2 YNNKEL (reference sequence). The CDR3 covers 13 residues. This CDR3 is CASSQIDTGELVF. The CDR3 DNA is TGTGCCAGCAGCCAAATCGACACCGGGGAGCTGGTTTTT.

This clonotype was seen many times. This chain connects TRBV12-3 or TRBV12-4 to TRBJ2-1, with D perhaps TRBD2 (5 bases). Trimming took 3 bases from V and 4 from J, leaving 16 bases between them. The CDR3 contains 16 residues. The CDR3 loop reads CASSFVAGSAYNEQFF. Here the CDR3 DNA reads TGTGCCAGCAGTTTCGTTGCGGGCTCCGCATACAATGAGCAGTTCTTC.